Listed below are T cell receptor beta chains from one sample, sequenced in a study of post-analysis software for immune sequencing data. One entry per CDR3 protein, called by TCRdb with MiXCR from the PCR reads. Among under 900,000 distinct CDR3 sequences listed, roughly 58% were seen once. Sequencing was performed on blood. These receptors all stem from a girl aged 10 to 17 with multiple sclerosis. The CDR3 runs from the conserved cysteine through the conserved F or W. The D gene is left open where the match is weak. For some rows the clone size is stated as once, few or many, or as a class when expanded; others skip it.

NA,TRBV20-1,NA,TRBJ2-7,CSARGWLCPGVYEQYF,TGCAGTGCTAGAGGGTGGTTGTGCCCCGGGGTCTACGAGCAGTACTTC
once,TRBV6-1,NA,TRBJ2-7,CASSVVDGSEQYF,TGTGCCAGCAGTGTAGTTGACGGTTCTGAGCAGTACTTC
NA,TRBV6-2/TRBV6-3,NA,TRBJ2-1,CASSDGATSNNEQFF,TGTGCCAGCAGTGACGGGGCTACATCGAACAATGAGCAGTTCTTC
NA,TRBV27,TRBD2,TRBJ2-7,CASSLGPSGSHEQYF,TGTGCCAGCAGCCTCGGTCCTAGCGGGAGCCACGAGCAGTACTTC
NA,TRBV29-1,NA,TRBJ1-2,CSVEDVGARGHTF,TGCAGCGTTGAAGATGTTGGGGCGCGGGGCCACACCTTC
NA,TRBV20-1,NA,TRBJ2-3,CSVQVWGGTDTQYF,TGCAGTGTTCAGGTGTGGGGCGGCACAGATACGCAGTATTTT
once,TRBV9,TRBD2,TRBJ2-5,CASSNPGLAGSSQETQYF,TGTGCCAGCAGCAACCCGGGACTAGCGGGCTCCTCCCAAGAGACCCAGTACTTC
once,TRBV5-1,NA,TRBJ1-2,CASSLAPGAGYTF,TGCGCCAGCAGCTTGGCCCCGGGGGCTGGCTACACCTTC
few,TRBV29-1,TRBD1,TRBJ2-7,CSAKTGRYEQYF,TGCAGCGCAAAGACAGGGCGCTACGAGCAGTACTTC
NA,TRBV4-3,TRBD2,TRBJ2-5,CASSQVSGRGETQYF,TGCGCCAGCAGCCAAGTTTCCGGGAGGGGTGAGACCCAGTACTTC
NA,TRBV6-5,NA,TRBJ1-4,CASSFSGPLATNEKLFF,TGTGCCAGCAGTTTTTCCGGACCGTTAGCAACTAATGAAAAACTGTTTTTT
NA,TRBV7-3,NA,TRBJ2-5,CASSPGHSSGTQYF,TGTGCCAGCAGCCCGGGACATTCCTCAGGGACCCAGTACTTC
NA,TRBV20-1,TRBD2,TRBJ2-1,CSARVGSGRESSYNEQFF,TGCAGTGCTAGAGTCGGTAGCGGGAGGGAGAGCTCCTACAATGAGCAGTTCTTC
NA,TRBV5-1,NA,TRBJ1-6,CASRGREDSPLHF,TGCGCCAGCAGGGGTAGGGAGGACTCACCCCTCCACTTT
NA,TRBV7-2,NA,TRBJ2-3,CASRGGGGRLTSTDTQYF,TGTGCCAGCAGGGGGGGAGGTGGCCGCCTTACTAGCACAGATACGCAGTATTTT